These 2 T cell receptor beta chains share one sample of origin, sequenced in a study of early T cells in non-severe SARS-CoV-2 infection. In TCRdb, the 5' RACE reads were re-called with MiXCR into one record per CDR3 protein. The sample has about 59,000 distinct CDR3 sequences, approximately 13% seen once; the top ten hold 9.3%. Material: whole blood, obtained at baseline. The receptors were sampled from an adult who was a healthcare worker with PCR-confirmed SARS-CoV-2 infection or an uninfected control (not recorded which).

This clonotype was detected many times. The chain couples TRBV5-1 to TRBJ2-5, with TRBD1 as a possible D gene (6 bases). The V end was cut by 2 bases, the J end by 4 bases, with 12 bases between. There are 14 residues in the CDR3. CDR1 is SGHRS, CDR2 YFSETQ, per germline. The CDR3 loop reads CASSFTGFRETQYF. CDR3 DNA sequence: TGCGCCAGCAGCTTCACAGGGTTCCGAGAGACCCAGTACTTC.

This clonotype has a count of ten or more. The J gene is TRBJ1-1, the V gene TRBV10-3, with D possibly matching TRBD1 (6 bases). The CDR3 is 12 residues long. Germline CDR1 reads ENHRY; CDR2 reads SYGVKD. Trimming left V 6 bases short and J 7 bases short, with 12 bases between. CDR3 sequence reads: CAISAGGLEAFF. For the CDR3, the DNA is TGTGCCATCAGCGCCGGGGGGCTTGAAGCTTTCTTT.